One and the same sample provided the 24 T cell receptor beta chains below, sequenced in a study of tumor-infiltrating lymphocytes in primary liver carcinoma. Extraction of RNA together with DNA used about 18-31 mg of unsorted bulk tissue. The investigators made TCR beta cDNA from approximately 0.5 ug total RNA, using a constant-region primer. Three nested multiplex PCR rounds of slightly modified ARM-PCR generated TCR beta libraries. For roughly 10 cycles apiece, the opening two PCR rounds ran with TRBV1-TRBV30 forward primers and a C-beta reverse primer. One entry per CDR3 protein, called by TCRdb with MiXCR from the multiplex PCR reads. The sample holds about 99,000 distinct CDR3 sequences, approximately 71% seen once. The sequenced sample consisted of liver tumor tissue from sampling region 5. Sample subset: tumor region T5, tumor centre. The receptors come from a woman aged 60-75 years with primary liver carcinoma and hepatitis B virus infection.

The chain's CDR3 is CASARARGDYNEQFF. CDR3 in DNA: TGTGCCAGCGCTCGAGCCCGGGGGGACTACAATGAGCAGTTCTTC. The rearrangement uses TRBV12-3 or TRBV12-4 and TRBJ2-1, with 7 bases that match TRBD2. Trimming removed 8 bases from V and 3 bases from J; junction bases left unmatched: 10. The CDR3 has 15 amino acids.

The CDR3 here is CASRLSPSGRVRNEQFF. The CDR3 bases are TGTGCCAGCAGATTGTCCCCTAGCGGGAGGGTTAGGAATGAGCAGTTCTTC. The chain carries TRBV7-8 and TRBJ2-1, with 12 nucleotides matching TRBD2. The CDR3 covers 17 residues. Trimming removed 6 bases from V and 7 bases from J; junction bases left unmatched: 13. Germline V lookup: CDR1 SGHVS, CDR2 FQNEAQ. The variable domain in full, completed from reference TRBV7-8 and TRBJ2-1, reads GAGVSQSPRYKVAKRGQDVALRCDPISGHVSLFWYQQALGQGPEFLTYFQNEAQLDKSGLPSDRFFAERPEGSVSTLKIQRTQQEDSAVYLCASRLSPSGRVRNEQFFGPGTRLTVL.

V gene TRBV5-6 combines with J gene TRBJ2-7; the D is unclear. CDR1 and CDR2 (germline): SGHDT, YYEEEE. The V end was cut by 4 bases, the J end by 2 bases, with 13 bases between. This CDR3 spans 14 amino acids. CDR3 sequence (DNA): TGTGCCAGCAGCCTGCAAGTGGTCGCCTACGAGCAGTACTTC. It specifies CASSLQVVAYEQYF.

In this sample, this clonotype turned up a few times. A junction end diverges from the germline sequence, so it may reflect a read error. The chain recombines TRBV11-2 with TRBJ2-3; 7 bases agree with TRBD2. Germline CDR1 reads SGHAT; CDR2 reads FQNNGV. CDR3 length equals 17 residues. The CDR3 loop is CAGSFPPSGQPTDTQYF. As DNA, the CDR3 is TGTGCCGGCAGTTTCCCCCCTAGCGGCCAACCCACAGATACGCAGTATTTC.

Note on this clonotype: The junction shows a germline mismatch at one end, possibly a read error. V gene TRBV11-2 combines with J gene TRBJ2-5; TRBD2 might be the D (5 bases). Germline V gene data show CDR1 as SGHAT and CDR2 as FQNNGV. CDR3 length equals 16 residues. The CDR3 DNA reads as TGTGTCAGCAGCCTTGGATTTTCACCCAGCGGAGAGACCCAGTACTTC. It specifies CVSSLGFSPSGETQYF. The full variable domain, completed using reference TRBV11-2 and TRBJ2-5, is EAGVAQSPRYKIIEKRQSVAFWCNPISGHATLYWYQQILGQGPKLLIQFQNNGVVDDSQLPKDRFSAERLKGVDSTLKIQPAKLEDSAVYLCVSSLGFSPSGETQYFGPGTRLLVL.

To note about this clonotype: A much larger clone differs from this one at a single base, so this may be a read error. The rearrangement uses TRBV14 and TRBJ1-1; no reliable D call. The CDR3 loop spans 13 amino acids. Germline CDR1 is SGHDN and CDR2 is FVKESK. CDR3 coding DNA: TGTGCCAGCGGCCAAGTGGGAGTAGCGTTAGCTTTCTTT. Translating it yields CASGQVGVALAFF.

The chain combines TRBV6-5 with TRBJ1-6; D ambiguous. V was pared by 2 bases and J by 7 bases, with 12 bases between. The CDR3 contains 15 residues. Germline values: CDR1 MNHEY, CDR2 SVGAGI. The CDR3 sequence: CASSYRGFGNSPLHF. The DNA of the CDR3 is TGTGCCAGCAGTTACCGAGGGTTCGGGAATTCACCCCTCCACTTT.

This clonotype has just a few counts. This may come from a read error, since a much larger clone is one base off. This chain uses TRBV12-3 or TRBV12-4 with TRBJ1-2; tentatively, D is TRBD1 (5 bases). CDR3 size: 13 residues. This CDR3 is CASSTDAGGGCTF. CDR3 nucleotides: TGTGCCAGCAGCACGGACGCTGGGGGTGGCTGCACCTTC.

The chain carries TRBV12-3 or TRBV12-4 and TRBJ1-6; D is ambiguous. CDR3 size: 14 residues. Between the trimmed V and J ends, which lost 4 bases and 9 bases, there was a span of 13 bases. The CDR3 DNA is TGTGCCAGCAGTTCACGTGAGCAGAGTTCACCCCTCCACTTT. Translated, it gives CASSSREQSSPLHF.

Note on this clonotype: A read error may produce the germline difference seen at one junction end. The chain uses TRBV11-2 and TRBJ1-2, with no clear D. CDR3 size: 16 residues. CDR1 is SGHAT, CDR2 FQNNGV, per germline. The CDR3 nucleotides read TGTGCCAGCAGCCCAGCCTCGGGGAAGTCTAACTATGTCTACACCTTC. Protein product: CASSPASGKSNYVYTF.

Notes on this clonotype: Its ends do not fully match the called genes, so a read error is possible. This rearrangement joins TRBV6-2 or TRBV6-3 to TRBJ2-7, with D maybe TRBD1 (5 bases). Germline CDR1 is MNHEY and CDR2 is SVGEGT. CDR3 length: 14 amino acids. The CDR3 here is CASSLDTGPYERYF. CDR3 DNA sequence: TGTGCCAGCAGTTTGGACACCGGGCCCTACGAGCGGTACTTC.

This clonotype was observed once. This sequence joins TRBV29-1 and TRBJ2-7; perhaps TRBD1 as D (6 bases). Germline V CDR1 and CDR2: SQVTM, ANQGSEA. V was pared by 3 bases and J by 2 bases, with 17 bases between. This CDR3 is built from 15 residues. The CDR3 DNA is TGCAGCGTTGAGGACAGCGGTAGGTCGCCCTACGAGCAGTACTTC. It is translated as CSVEDSGRSPYEQYF.

Points on this clonotype: One end of the junction is discordant with germline, which a read error may explain. The V call is TRBV10-1, the J call TRBJ2-2, with D tentatively TRBD1 or TRBD2 (5 bases each). The CDR3 runs 13 residues. Per the germline V gene, CDR1 is WNHNN and CDR2 is SYGVQD (reference sequence). The chain's CDR3 is CACSKGSDGELFF. CDR3 coding DNA: TGCGCCTGCAGTAAGGGGTCGGACGGGGAACTGTTTTTT.

Comments on this clonotype: The junction and the germline gene differ at one end; a read error may be behind it. The V and J genes are TRBV11-3 and TRBJ2-2; D may be TRBD1 (6 bases). Germline V gene sequence: CDR1 SGHNT, CDR2 YENEEA. The CDR3 spans 20 residues. CDR3 DNA sequence: TGTGCCAGCAGCTTAGATTCCATCGGGACATGGGCCTCGAACAGCGGGGAGCTGTTTTTT. Its protein product is CASSLDSIGTWASNSGELFF.

This clonotype was counted once. Just one base apart from a much larger clone, this may be a read error. The CDR3 DNA reads as TGTGTCAGCTCACTGAACACAGGGGACCAAGAGACCCAGTACTTC. The encoded protein is CVSSLNTGDQETQYF. This chain joins TRBV18 and TRBJ2-5, with 7 nucleotides matching TRBD1. Germline CDR1 and CDR2: KGHSH and LQKENI. The length of the CDR3 is 15 residues.

There are many counts of this clonotype. The chain joins TRBV12-3 or TRBV12-4 to TRBJ1-5; unclear D gene. The CDR3 length is 14 residues. V lost 4 bases to trimming and J lost 5 bases, with 12 bases between them. In DNA, the CDR3 is TGTGCCAGCAGTTCGAGCGGGTTTTATCAGCCCCAGCATTTT. Translation gives CASSSSGFYQPQHF.

This clonotype occurred many times. The chain employs TRBV6-6 and TRBJ2-7; 11 nucleotides agree with TRBD2. Looked up from germline, CDR1 is MNHNY and CDR2 is SVGAGI (reference sequence). The CDR3 contains 18 residues. The V gene end was trimmed by 8 bases and the J gene end by 2 bases; junction bases not matched to a gene: 17. Written as DNA, the CDR3 is TGTGCCAGCTCCCCAAGTAGTCTTAGCGGGAGGGCTACCTACGAGCAGTACTTC. Its translation: CASSPSSLSGRATYEQYF.

In the case of this clonotype: At one of its ends the junction is not consistent with the germline gene, which may arise from a read error. This CDR3 reads CAISLELVGSWDEQFF. The CDR3, as DNA: TGTGCCATCAGCTTAGAACTAGTGGGATCCTGGGATGAGCAGTTCTTT. The chain combines TRBV7-8 with TRBJ2-1, with D tentatively TRBD2 (5 bases). Germline V gene lookup returns CDR1 SGHVS and CDR2 FQNEAQ. There are 16 residues in the CDR3.

A remark on this clonotype: Since no conserved phenylalanine or tryptophan closes the CDR3, a read error is the likely cause. V usage is TRBV29-1 and J usage is TRBJ2-1, with TRBD1 identical over 7 bases. The germline gives CDR1 SQVTM, CDR2 ANQGSEA. After removal of 4 bases from V and 8 bases from J, the junction contained 8 bases not matched to a gene. The CDR3 consists of 13 residues. The chain's CDR3 is CSVGGQSSDEQFV. CDR3 DNA: TGCAGCGTTGGGGGACAGTCCTCCGATGAGCAGTTCGTC.

The count of this clonotype is one. J is TRBJ2-7 and V is TRBV11-2; a possible D gene is TRBD2 (5 bases). The CDR3 runs 16 residues. CDR1 is SGHAT, CDR2 FQNNGV, per germline. V was trimmed by 8 bases and J by 6 bases, leaving 26 bases between them. In nucleotides, the CDR3 is TGTGCCAGCGGCTACGGCGGAAGAACCTCGGGAAGCGAGCAGTACTTC. It is translated as CASGYGGRTSGSEQYF.

The table lists this clonotype with many counts. This sequence joins TRBV14 and TRBJ2-1; weak D call: TRBD2 (5 bases). Trimming took off 0 bases at V and 3 bases at J, with 6 bases between the two ends. The CDR3 contains 14 residues. Per the germline V gene, CDR1 is SGHDN and CDR2 is FVKESK. CDR3 DNA sequence: TGTGCCAGCAGCCAAGAAACTAGCTACAATGAGCAGTTCTTC. This sequence encodes CASSQETSYNEQFF.

The chain has TRBV28 and TRBJ2-7; TRBD2 might be the D (6 bases). CDR3 length equals 16 residues. From germline, CDR1 is MDHEN and CDR2 SYDVKM. The ends were cut back, 7 bases at V and 1 base at J, with 20 bases in the middle. This chain's CDR3 is CASISLAGSLSYEQYF. Here the CDR3 DNA reads TGTGCCAGCATTTCTTTGGCGGGATCGCTGTCCTACGAGCAGTACTTC.

Note on this clonotype: A much larger clonotype is one base distant, so this may be a read error. The chain couples TRBV30 to TRBJ1-5; D is uncertain. This CDR3 spans 13 amino acids. Germline V lookup: CDR1 GTSNPN, CDR2 SVGIG (reference sequence). CDR3 nucleotide sequence: TGTGTCTGGGCTACGGACTACAATCAGCCCCAGCATTTT. Protein sequence: CVWATDYNQPQHF.

This clonotype was seen only once. In this CDR3 the conserved last residue, phenylalanine or tryptophan, is missing, so a read error is likely. The genes are TRBV30 and TRBJ2-6; perhaps TRBD2 as D (7 bases). This CDR3 has 19 residues. V dropped 4 bases and J dropped 2 bases, with 24 bases sitting between them. Germline V gene lookup returns CDR1 GTSNPN and CDR2 SVGIG (reference sequence). CDR3 nucleotide sequence: TGTGCCTGGACCAACGTGCGGGGGCCTACCCCACCTGGGGCCAACGTCCTGACTTCC. Translated, it gives CAWTNVRGPTPPGANVLTS.